This TCR beta chain was obtained from a study of cytomegalovirus exposure and HLA in healthy donors. 13 Jbeta primers and 60 Vbeta primers were used for the PCR. Measured with immunoSEQ multiplex PCR; TCRdb has only the in-frame clones, and not every one. The sample includes more than 85,000 clones, over 60% of them seen just once. CDR1 and CDR2 (germline): SGHTA, FQGTGA. The V gene end was trimmed by 0 bases and the J gene end by 8 bases; junction bases not matched to a gene: 10. The CDR3 spans 16 residues. As for this clone: The antigen is undetermined.

Whole-study results and caveats: As a later analysis revealed, most CMV-associated TCR beta chains appeared HLA-restricted.

Sequencing input: PBMCs. The TCR sequence derives from a male donor in good health and CMV-seropositive. This sequence joins TRBV7-3 and TRBJ1-2; 9 bases fit TRBD1. The CDR3 is CASSLTSRTGVYGYTF. The CDR3 bases are TGTGCCAGCAGCTTAACTTCTAGGACAGGGGTGTACGGCTACACCTTC.